This T cell receptor beta chain was sequenced during a study of CXCR3-negative and CXCR3-positive naive CD8 T cells. Study-wide background: TRB reads totalled about 150 million, about 1.5 +/- 0.3 million per library.

This CDR3 region has 14 residues. CD45RO-CCR7+CD27+CD95- cells counted as naive CD8+ T cells. Each TRB cDNA library was prepared by 5' RACE (with UMI labels). With the 5' RACE reads reprocessed, TCRdb shows one record per CDR3 protein and no DNA. The sample table includes roughly 86,000 distinct CDR3 sequences. Sample: naive CXCR3- CD8+ T cells from blood. Described subset: CD45RO-CCR7+CD27+CD95- naive CD8+ T cells lacking CXCR3 (TNR3-). The sequence derives from a human donor in good health. Some clones in this sample may be carry-over from other donors' samples. The chain carries TRBV21-1 and TRBJ1-1; no DNA is available, so the TRBD1 call from TCRdb remains unchecked. TRBV21-1 is tagged as a pseudogene. CDR3 protein: CASRRDPDNTEAFF.